This record covers a single T cell receptor beta chain. Its antigen is as yet unknown. The sample is drawn from a study of T cells in localized non-small cell lung cancer. Study-wide results and limits: Across samples, adjacent lung featured a median roughly 56 of the top 100 tumor clones. Sequencing was limited to one tumor region, leaving the possibility of heterogeneity open. Maximal T cell clonality occurred in uninvolved adjacent lung, with tumor ranking below it. A higher density of T cells in blood coincided with extended overall survival.

Data came from immunoSEQ multiplex PCR; TCRdb stores just in-frame clones and leaves some out. Of roughly 12,000 clones in the sample, around four fifths were seen once. V was cut by 11 bases and J by 7 bases, with 24 bases left in between. Germline CDR1 and CDR2: WSHSY and SAAADI. The CDR3 is 15 amino acids. The material sequenced was peripheral blood, taken before any cancer treatment. This chain joins TRBV10-2 and TRBJ2-1, with D perhaps given as TRBD1 or TRBD2 (5 bases each). The TCR comes from an older male donor with stage I lung adenocarcinoma. The CDR3 spells CARGASGKRRNEQFF. CDR3 sequence (DNA): TGCGCCCGAGGGGCCTCGGGGAAAAGGAGGAATGAGCAGTTCTTC.